One and the same sample provided the 29 T cell receptor beta chains below, sequenced in a study of T cell responses to AZD1222 COVID-19 vaccine. Produced via immunoSEQ multiplex PCR; TCRdb's table is partial and in-frame only. This sample has about 79,000 clones, with just over 90% found just once. This material consisted of peripheral blood, taken on day 0 of MenACWY control vaccination. All receptors come from an adult in good health.

The chain joins TRBV2 to TRBJ1-1; D is uncertain. The CDR3 consists of 15 residues. V was trimmed by 2 bases and J by 11 bases, leaving 21 bases between them. The germline gives CDR1 SNHLY, CDR2 FYNNEI. CDR3 sequence reads: CASSELTPKVVMAFF. The CDR3 DNA sequence: TGTGCCAGCAGTGAACTGACCCCGAAGGTGGTGATGGCTTTCTTT.

The chain is built from TRBV7-6 and TRBJ2-7, with D possibly matching TRBD2 (7 bases). The V gene lost 1 base and the J gene lost 3 bases, with 28 bases spanning the gap. CDR1 and CDR2 from the germline V gene are SGHVS and FNYEAQ. CDR3 length equals 20 residues. In DNA form, the CDR3 reads TGTGCCAGCAGCTTAGGACCGGGGGCCACTGGGACTACCAACCGCTACGAGCAGTACTTC. Amino acid sequence: CASSLGPGATGTTNRYEQYF.

The chain employs TRBV7-2 and TRBJ2-5; 14 positions agree with TRBD2. J was trimmed by 4 bases and V by 5 bases; bases with no gene match: 12. Germline-derived CDR1 and CDR2 are SGHTA and FQGNSA. The CDR3 has 18 residues. DNA for the CDR3: TGTGCCAGCAGCCCGGGACTAGCGGGAGTCCGGGGGGGAGAGACCCAGTACTTC. It translates to CASSPGLAGVRGGETQYF.

This sequence joins TRBV7-2 and TRBJ2-5; the D call may be TRBD1 or TRBD2 (5 bases each). Between the trimmed V and J ends, which lost 1 base and 6 bases, there was a span of 9 bases. This CDR3 has 13 amino acids. Per germline, CDR1 SGHTA and CDR2 FQGNSA. This chain's CDR3 is CASSLGRGQTQYF. The DNA of the CDR3 is TGTGCCAGCAGCTTAGGTCGGGGACAGACCCAGTACTTC.

V usage is TRBV11-2 and J usage is TRBJ1-3; 8 bases line up with TRBD1. CDR1 and CDR2 (germline): SGHAT, FQNNGV. With 10 bases clipped from V and 4 bases from J, the junction kept 6 bases outside the gene matches. CDR3 length: 13 amino acids. The CDR3: CATDRTGGNTIYF. The DNA for the CDR3 is TGTGCCACAGACCGGACAGGGGGAAACACCATATATTTT.

This chain connects TRBV6-5 to TRBJ1-5; D is undetermined. Per germline, CDR1 MNHEY and CDR2 SVGAGI. This CDR3 is built from 15 residues. V was shortened by 0 bases and J by 0 bases, with 6 bases between the two germline ends. Here the CDR3 DNA reads TGTGCCAGCAGTTACTCTAGCAATAGCAATCAGCCCCAGCATTTT. Its protein product is CASSYSSNSNQPQHF.

The V and J genes are TRBV7-6 and TRBJ1-6; a possible D gene is TRBD1 (5 bases). Germline lookup yields CDR1 SGHVS and CDR2 FNYEAQ. The V end was cut by 2 bases, the J end by 6 bases, with 17 bases between. CDR3 length: 17 residues. CDR3 nucleotide sequence: TGTGCCAGCAGCTTAAATCCCACAGGAGGCACTAATTCACCCCTCCACTTT. Protein: CASSLNPTGGTNSPLHF.

This chain joins TRBV28 and TRBJ1-2; D gene ambiguous. Looked up from germline, CDR1 is MDHEN and CDR2 is SYDVKM. This CDR3 contains 13 residues. V lost 1 base and J lost 2, with 5 bases in between. CDR3 sequence reads: CASSLSANYGYTF. The CDR3 DNA follows: TGTGCCAGCAGTTTATCGGCAAACTATGGCTACACCTTC.

The gene calls are TRBV4-3 and TRBJ2-5; D is unresolved. Looked up from germline, CDR1 is LGHNA and CDR2 is YSLEER. CDR3 size: 14 residues. V was shortened by 0 bases and J by 7 bases, with 12 bases between the two germline ends. For the CDR3, the DNA is TGCGCCAGCAGCCAAGAAAGGACCTCTGGGACCCAGTACTTC. Translated, it gives CASSQERTSGTQYF.

The chain combines TRBV18 with TRBJ2-1, with 7 bases matching TRBD1. V gave up 3 bases and J gave up 6 bases; unmatched junction bases: 11. The CDR3 is 16 amino acids. The V gene's germline CDR1 is KGHSH and CDR2 LQKENI. In DNA, the CDR3 is TGTGCCAGCTCACCGGCGGACAGGCCCACGACCAATGAGCAGTTCTTC. This gives the protein CASSPADRPTTNEQFF.

The chain couples TRBV6-1 to TRBJ1-4, with 8 bases aligning to TRBD1. The CDR3 sequence is 15 residues long. CDR1 is MNHNS, CDR2 SASEGT, per germline. V trimming: 1 base; J trimming: 8 bases; junction bases outside the gene matches: 6. The CDR3 region has the DNA TGTGCCAGCAGTGAAGGACAGGGGTTTGGAGAAAAACTGTTTTTT. Encoded protein: CASSEGQGFGEKLFF.

CDR3 DNA sequence: TGTGCCAGCAGCTTAGGATACAGGGGGCGATTGGGAGATACGCAGTATTTT. Protein product: CASSLGYRGRLGDTQYF. The chain couples TRBV7-8 to TRBJ2-3; 9 bases are shared with TRBD1. The germline CDR1 and CDR2 sequences are SGHVS and FQNEAQ. V shed 1 base, J shed 5 bases, and the junction held 10 bases outside the gene matches. This CDR3 comprises 17 residues.

V usage is TRBV29-1 and J usage is TRBJ1-2; 10 bases map to TRBD1. The germline CDR1 and CDR2 sequences are SQVTM and ANQGSEA. The CDR3 spans 13 residues. Trimming cost V 3 bases and J 7 bases; bases outside gene matches: 5. This chain's CDR3 is CSVEARDRGGYTF. CDR3 DNA sequence: TGCAGCGTTGAGGCCCGGGACAGGGGTGGCTACACCTTC. The full variable domain, completed using reference TRBV29-1 and TRBJ1-2, is SAVISQKPSRDICQRGTSLTIQCQVDSQVTMMFWYRQQPGQSLTLIATANQGSEATYESGFVIDKFPISRPNLTFSTLTVSNMSPEDSSIYLCSVEARDRGGYTFGSGTRLTVV.

The CDR3 coding sequence is TGTGCCAGCAGCTTATTGTTCGGTACAGGGAGAACTGAAGCTTTCTTT. It translates to CASSLLFGTGRTEAFF. The chain uses TRBV7-2 and TRBJ1-1, with D possibly TRBD1 on 6 matching bases. Trimming removed 2 bases at V and 5 bases at J, with 18 bases between. Germline lookup yields CDR1 SGHTA and CDR2 FQGNSA. This CDR3 spans 16 amino acids.

This rearrangement joins TRBV30 to TRBJ1-3; D not certain. Germline V lookup: CDR1 GTSNPN, CDR2 SVGIG (reference sequence). The CDR3 consists of 13 residues. The V end was cut by 3 bases, the J end by 3 bases, with 9 bases between. CDR3 amino acids: CAWSQGIGNTIYF. The CDR3 region has the DNA TGTGCCTGGAGCCAAGGGATTGGAAACACCATATATTTT. The complete variable domain, with remaining parts taken from reference TRBV30 and TRBJ1-3, reads SQTIHQWPATLVQPVGSPLSLECTVEGTSNPNLYWYRQAAGRGLQLLFYSVGIGQISSEVPQNLSASRPQDRQFILSSKKLLLSDSGFYLCAWSQGIGNTIYFGEGSWLTVV.

The chain joins TRBV7-2 to TRBJ1-2; 8 bases align to TRBD1. Germline V gene lookup returns CDR1 SGHTA and CDR2 FQGNSA. CDR3 length: 16 amino acids. The trim removed 1 base at V and 1 base at J, leaving 5 bases unmatched. The CDR3 reads CASSLERTGINYGYTF. CDR3 sequence (DNA): TGTGCCAGCAGCTTAGAGAGGACAGGGATTAACTATGGCTACACCTTC.

This clone was picked up one time. V is TRBV6-5 and J is TRBJ1-1, with 9 positions matching TRBD1. Germline V gene lookup returns CDR1 MNHEY and CDR2 SVGAGI. The CDR3 is 13 amino acids. V lost 5 bases and J lost 4; bases outside the gene matches: 2. The CDR3 here is CASSPTGGTEAFF. The CDR3 coding sequence is TGTGCCAGCAGTCCGACAGGGGGCACTGAAGCTTTCTTT.

The chain employs TRBV9 and TRBJ1-1; tentative D call: TRBD1 (5 bases). The CDR3 runs 15 residues. Germline CDR1 and CDR2: SGDLS and YYNGEE. The V gene lost 0 bases and the J gene lost 1 base, with 10 bases spanning the gap. CDR3 loop: CASSVALGQNTEAFF. The CDR3 DNA reads TGTGCCAGCAGCGTAGCCCTGGGGCAGAACACTGAAGCTTTCTTT.

V is TRBV5-6 and J is TRBJ2-2; D possibly matches TRBD1 or TRBD2 (5 bases each). Germline CDR1 is SGHDT and CDR2 is YYEEEE. There are 13 residues in the CDR3. V lost 5 bases, J lost 5 bases, and 10 bases lay in between. CDR3 DNA sequence: TGTGCCAGCAGGGGGCGGAGGACCGGGGAGCTGTTTTTT. It yields the protein CASRGRRTGELFF. The full variable domain, with the rest looked up from reference TRBV5-6 and TRBJ2-2, is DAGVTQSPTHLIKTRGQQVTLRCSPKSGHDTVSWYQQALGQGPQFIFQYYEEEERQRGNFPDRFSGHQFPNYSSELNVNALLLGDSALYLCASRGRRTGELFFGEGSRLTVL.

The chain uses TRBV7-9 and TRBJ2-2; 10 bases match TRBD1. Germline-derived CDR1 and CDR2 are SEHNR and FQNEAQ (reference sequence). This CDR3 contains 18 residues. Germline trimming cut 3 bases from V and 5 bases from J; bases unmatched to any gene: 12. CDR3 DNA: TGTGCCAGCAGCTTGTGGGGGCGACAGGGGGCTCGGACCGGGGAGCTGTTTTTT. This encodes CASSLWGRQGARTGELFF.

In its sample, this clone was seen once. The rearrangement uses TRBV6-2 or TRBV6-3 and TRBJ2-5, with 9 bases aligning to TRBD1. Germline V CDR1 and CDR2: MNHEY, SVGEGT. V dropped 2 bases and J dropped 5; count of bases not matched to a gene: 3. The CDR3 loop spans 14 amino acids. CDR3: CASSYHRGRETQYF. The CDR3 DNA sequence: TGTGCCAGCAGTTACCACAGGGGGCGGGAGACCCAGTACTTC.

The rearrangement joins TRBV28 to TRBJ1-4; D unclear. The germline V gene has CDR1 MDHEN and CDR2 SYDVKM. CDR3 length equals 15 residues. V was pared by 5 bases and J by 0 bases, with 10 bases between. The CDR3 protein is CASSPAEATNEKLFF. CDR3 DNA sequence: TGTGCCAGCAGTCCCGCAGAGGCAACTAATGAAAAACTGTTTTTT.

Regarding this clone: It is unclear where the CDR3 begins or ends on the DNA, so no DNA is shown, and the CDR3 is as TCRdb lists it. CDR3 residues: CASSFDRVSLYF. This sequence joins TRBV27 and TRBJ2-7; the table calls TRBD1, which could not be checked here. Germline V gene data show CDR1 as MNHEY and CDR2 as SMNVEV (reference sequence). 12 amino acids form the CDR3, both terminal residues included.

The rearrangement uses TRBV5-6 and TRBJ2-7; no reliable D call. The CDR3 runs 12 residues. The germline V and J ends were trimmed by 0 bases and 6 bases, with 7 bases remaining between them. Germline V lookup: CDR1 SGHDT, CDR2 YYEEEE. CDR3 sequence (DNA): TGTGCCAGCAGCTTGGATGGGCCCGAGCAGTACTTC. As protein: CASSLDGPEQYF.

The genes are TRBV19 and TRBJ2-1; D may match TRBD1 or TRBD2 (5 bases each). Germline V gene lookup returns CDR1 LNHDA and CDR2 SQIVND (reference sequence). Trimming took off 3 bases at V and 8 bases at J, with 14 bases between the two ends. The CDR3 is 14 residues long. DNA of the CDR3: TGTGCCAGTAGTATTCGGGACGGAACCGATGAGCAGTTCTTC. Protein sequence: CASSIRDGTDEQFF.

The rearrangement links TRBV3-1 (or the pseudogene TRBV3-2) to TRBJ2-1, with D possibly matching TRBD2 (6 bases). The CDR3 totals 14 residues. Trimming took off 4 bases at V and 5 bases at J, with 12 bases between the two ends. Germline V lookup: CDR1 LGHDT, CDR2 YNNKEL (reference sequence). CDR3 residues: CASSPAGTHNEQFF. The CDR3 bases are TGTGCCAGCAGCCCGGCGGGGACCCACAATGAGCAGTTCTTC.

This CDR3 reads CASSPGQGSYEQYF. The CDR3 DNA reads TGTGCCAGCAGCCCGGGACAGGGATCCTACGAGCAGTACTTC. This chain connects TRBV6-6 to TRBJ2-7; TRBD1 matches at 9 bases. The V gene end was trimmed by 6 bases and the J gene end by 1 base; junction bases not matched to a gene: 4. Germline CDR1 reads MNHNY; CDR2 reads SVGAGI (reference sequence). CDR3 length equals 14 residues.

This chain connects TRBV11-2 to TRBJ1-4; perhaps TRBD1 as D (6 bases). Per the germline V gene, CDR1 is SGHAT and CDR2 is FQNNGV. V lost 0 bases, J lost 3 bases, and 11 bases lay in between. This CDR3 is built from 16 residues. Written as DNA, the CDR3 is TGTGCCAGCAGCTTAGATCGGGGGCCTCCTAATGAAAAACTGTTTTTT. This gives the protein CASSLDRGPPNEKLFF.

The chain links TRBV5-5 to TRBJ1-1; possible D gene TRBD1, 5 bases. Trimming removed 3 bases from V and 0 bases from J, with 18 bases in between. Germline CDR1 reads SGHKS; CDR2 reads YYEKEE (reference sequence). CDR3 size: 17 residues. CDR3 sequence (DNA): TGTGCCAGCAGCTGGGCACCTAACAGGCTGCTGAACACTGAAGCTTTCTTT. It is translated as CASSWAPNRLLNTEAFF.